This T cell receptor (beta chain) derives from a study of prognosis after radiotherapy for stage I lung cancer. Study background: Receipt of concurrent therapy with stereotactic body radiotherapy occurred in no patient.

Genomic DNA was the source, and TCR beta CDR3 was amplified from it by two-round multiplex PCR. First-round PCR employed TRBV- and TRBJ-specific primers for each gene. MiXCR, applied by TCRdb to the multiplex PCR reads, yields one record per CDR3 protein. The table records 25,000 to 35,000 distinct CDR3 sequences, approximately 46% of them present only once. This clonotype was detected ten times or more. Source: PBMCs, taken before or after stereotactic body radiation therapy (not recorded which). The sequence derives from a donor at least 50 years old with non-small cell lung cancer.

The CDR3 region has the DNA TGTGCCAGCAGCCAAGGGGGCGGGCAGTTCATGTATGAGCAGTTCTTC. This gives the protein CASSQGGGQFMYEQFF. The chain links TRBV14 to TRBJ2-1; TRBD1 or TRBD2 may be the D gene (5 bases each). V lost 1 base and J lost 8, with 18 bases in between. The CDR3 spans 16 residues. The germline gives CDR1 SGHDN, CDR2 FVKESK. Full variable domain (missing parts from reference TRBV14 and TRBJ2-1): EAGVTQFPSHSVIEKGQTVTLRCDPISGHDNLYWYRRVMGKEIKFLLHFVKESKQDESGMPNNRFLAERTGGTYSTLKVQPAELEDSGVYFCASSQGGGQFMYEQFFGPGTRLTVL.